The TCR beta chain described here comes from a study of blood T cells in healthy people across ages. Study observations and caveats: Higher naive T cell percentage went strongly together with higher TCR beta diversity. Possibly, changes in expanded clonotypes were confounded because donor CMV status was unknown.

This clonotype showed up many times. The antigen remains undetermined. Germline lookup yields CDR1 DFQATT and CDR2 SNEGSKA (reference sequence). V lost 1 base, J lost 3 bases, and 8 bases stayed unmatched. The CDR3 spans 15 residues. A sample-barcoded 5' primer and a J-beta primer mix were used in a second PCR of roughly 7 to 11 cycles. TCRdb re-called the 5' RACE reads with MiXCR, one entry per CDR3 protein. The data hold about 650,000 distinct CDR3 sequences, with over 40% observed a single time. Each sample had at least 6 million PBMCs isolated. Each sample yielded at least 5 micrograms of PBMC total RNA.

The receptor comes from a woman older than 75 in good health. The chain uses TRBV20-1 and TRBJ2-7; 8 nucleotides match TRBD1. Sequencing used blood. The CDR3 reads CSARGDTGTGYEQYF. The CDR3 region has the DNA TGCAGTGCTAGAGGGGATACCGGGACAGGCTACGAGCAGTACTTC.